This TCR beta chain stems from a study of T cell changes during pregnancy in multiple sclerosis. V lost 2 bases and J lost 3; bases outside the gene matches: 2. The CDR3 loop spans 15 amino acids. In germline, CDR1 is MRHNA, CDR2 SNTAGT. Sequenced by immunoSEQ multiplex PCR; TCRdb stores in-frame clones only, minus some. The sample holds around 55,000 clones; 90% to 95% are singletons and the top ten take 3% to 3.5%. This clone was detected many times. The source is a female donor with multiple sclerosis, enrolled in a pregnancy study. The sample was CD8+ T cells from peripheral blood mononuclear cells, taken in the third trimester of pregnancy. V gene TRBV6-4 combines with J gene TRBJ2-2; TRBD1 matches 8 bases. In DNA form, the CDR3 reads TGTGCCAGCAGTGACAACAGGGGGGACACCGGGGAGCTGTTTTTT. It codes for CASSDNRGDTGELFF.